Below, one TCR beta chain is given with its context. It has no known antigen specificity. Qualities for individual bases were not recorded, and no much larger clone is one base off. Libraries were prepared through RT-PCR. The listed sequencing device is Illumina HiSeq 2500. TCRdb redid the processing of the public reads, applying fastp at Q25 and MiXCR, and retained in-frame beta chains. Each record represents a unique CDR3 protein, reported with the most common genes and DNA among its rows. The sample yields around 13,000 distinct CDR3 sequences; 84% were counted once. Of the sample, around 1.7% is held by the ten largest clones. The source of the sample is a study of yellow fever vaccine responses in identical twins (dated by TCRdb to about 2018). About the investigation overall: In identical twins, the study followed T cell clones that responded to the vaccine with precision. Overall results and qualifications from the work: The T cell response to vaccination in identical twins was reported by the authors to appear partly convergent and partly personalized.

The junction shows trimming of 4 bases on V and 2 bases on J, plus 8 bases between the germline ends. The CDR3 covers 13 residues, taking in both the cysteine and the phenylalanine. Just the 39-base CDR3 DNA is kept, in frame starting at base 1. CDR1 and CDR2 are read off the germline V gene as SNHLY and FYNNEI. The chain couples TRBV2 to TRBJ2-5; no D segment can be confidently identified. Specimen: T cells from blood (PBMCs), unsorted or a sorted subset (not recorded which), collected before or after yellow fever vaccination (not recorded which). The clonotype was recovered from a woman aged 18-35 years who received the yellow fever vaccine. Donor details come from another sample of the same person, matched by shared clones. Read as DNA, the sequence is TGTGCCAGCAGTGGAGGTGTTCAAGAGACCCAGTACTTC. This yields the protein CASSGGVQETQYF.